This T cell receptor (beta chain) was recorded in a study of CD8 T cells in ankylosing spondylitis. Libraries of TCR beta came from quantitative 5'-RACE with molecular barcodes. TCRdb ran MiXCR on the 5' RACE reads and lists one entry per CDR3 protein. The table has 700,000 to 850,000 distinct CDR3 sequences, around 11% seen once. Findings of the study overall: In ankylosing spondylitis blood, a motif of several highly homologous TCR beta variants appeared characteristic. Disease-linked clones displayed a CD8+ phenotype and appeared relatively rarely in peripheral blood. Earlier literature documents some of the motif variants in reactive arthritis synovial fluid and blood. In ankylosing spondylitis patients, matched synovial fluid reportedly showed significant enrichment of disease-linked clones.

A note on this clonotype: Its specificity is unknown.

This CDR3 is built from 14 residues. The germline CDR1 and CDR2 sequences are LNHNV and YYDKDF (reference sequence). V shed 1 base and J shed 1 base, with 6 bases lying between them. The sequencing input was blood, either unsorted or a sorted T cell fraction (not recorded which). The gene calls are TRBV15 and TRBJ2-3; no firm D call. The receptor was derived from a male donor with ankylosing spondylitis. The CDR3 nucleotides are TGTGCCACCAGCAGAGTTGGGGGCACAGATACGCAGTATTTT. Amino acid sequence: CATSRVGGTDTQYF.